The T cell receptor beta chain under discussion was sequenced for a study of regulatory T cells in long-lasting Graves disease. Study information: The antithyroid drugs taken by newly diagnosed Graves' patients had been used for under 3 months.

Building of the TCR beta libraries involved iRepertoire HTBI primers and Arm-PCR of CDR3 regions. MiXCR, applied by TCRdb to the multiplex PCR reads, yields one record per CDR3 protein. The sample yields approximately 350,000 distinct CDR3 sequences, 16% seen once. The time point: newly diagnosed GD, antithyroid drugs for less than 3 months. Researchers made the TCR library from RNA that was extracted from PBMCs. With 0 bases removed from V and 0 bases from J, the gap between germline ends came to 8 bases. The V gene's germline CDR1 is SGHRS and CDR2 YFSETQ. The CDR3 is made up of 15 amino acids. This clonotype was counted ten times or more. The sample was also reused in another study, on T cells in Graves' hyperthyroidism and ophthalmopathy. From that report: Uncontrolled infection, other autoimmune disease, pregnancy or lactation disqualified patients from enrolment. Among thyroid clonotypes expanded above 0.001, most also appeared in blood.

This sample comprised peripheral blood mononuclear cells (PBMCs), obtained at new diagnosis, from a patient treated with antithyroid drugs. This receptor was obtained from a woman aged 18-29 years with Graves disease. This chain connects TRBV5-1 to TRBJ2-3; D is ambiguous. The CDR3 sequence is CASSLAQASTDTQYF. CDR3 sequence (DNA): TGCGCCAGCAGCTTGGCCCAGGCTAGCACAGATACGCAGTATTTT.